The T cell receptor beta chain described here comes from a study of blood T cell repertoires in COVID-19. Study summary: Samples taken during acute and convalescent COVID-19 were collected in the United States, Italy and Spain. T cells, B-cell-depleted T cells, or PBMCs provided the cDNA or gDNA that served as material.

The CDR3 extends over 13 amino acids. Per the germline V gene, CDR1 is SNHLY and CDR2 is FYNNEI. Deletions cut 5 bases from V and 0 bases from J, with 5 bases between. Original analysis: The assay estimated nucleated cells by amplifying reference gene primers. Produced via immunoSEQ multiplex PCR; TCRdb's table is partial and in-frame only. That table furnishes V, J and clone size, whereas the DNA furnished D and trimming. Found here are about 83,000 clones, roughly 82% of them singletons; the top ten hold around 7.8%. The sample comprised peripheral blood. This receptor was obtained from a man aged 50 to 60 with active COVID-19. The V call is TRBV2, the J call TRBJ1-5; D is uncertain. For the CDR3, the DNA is TGTGCCAGCAGTCAGGATAGCAATCAGCCCCAGCATTTT. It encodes CASSQDSNQPQHF.